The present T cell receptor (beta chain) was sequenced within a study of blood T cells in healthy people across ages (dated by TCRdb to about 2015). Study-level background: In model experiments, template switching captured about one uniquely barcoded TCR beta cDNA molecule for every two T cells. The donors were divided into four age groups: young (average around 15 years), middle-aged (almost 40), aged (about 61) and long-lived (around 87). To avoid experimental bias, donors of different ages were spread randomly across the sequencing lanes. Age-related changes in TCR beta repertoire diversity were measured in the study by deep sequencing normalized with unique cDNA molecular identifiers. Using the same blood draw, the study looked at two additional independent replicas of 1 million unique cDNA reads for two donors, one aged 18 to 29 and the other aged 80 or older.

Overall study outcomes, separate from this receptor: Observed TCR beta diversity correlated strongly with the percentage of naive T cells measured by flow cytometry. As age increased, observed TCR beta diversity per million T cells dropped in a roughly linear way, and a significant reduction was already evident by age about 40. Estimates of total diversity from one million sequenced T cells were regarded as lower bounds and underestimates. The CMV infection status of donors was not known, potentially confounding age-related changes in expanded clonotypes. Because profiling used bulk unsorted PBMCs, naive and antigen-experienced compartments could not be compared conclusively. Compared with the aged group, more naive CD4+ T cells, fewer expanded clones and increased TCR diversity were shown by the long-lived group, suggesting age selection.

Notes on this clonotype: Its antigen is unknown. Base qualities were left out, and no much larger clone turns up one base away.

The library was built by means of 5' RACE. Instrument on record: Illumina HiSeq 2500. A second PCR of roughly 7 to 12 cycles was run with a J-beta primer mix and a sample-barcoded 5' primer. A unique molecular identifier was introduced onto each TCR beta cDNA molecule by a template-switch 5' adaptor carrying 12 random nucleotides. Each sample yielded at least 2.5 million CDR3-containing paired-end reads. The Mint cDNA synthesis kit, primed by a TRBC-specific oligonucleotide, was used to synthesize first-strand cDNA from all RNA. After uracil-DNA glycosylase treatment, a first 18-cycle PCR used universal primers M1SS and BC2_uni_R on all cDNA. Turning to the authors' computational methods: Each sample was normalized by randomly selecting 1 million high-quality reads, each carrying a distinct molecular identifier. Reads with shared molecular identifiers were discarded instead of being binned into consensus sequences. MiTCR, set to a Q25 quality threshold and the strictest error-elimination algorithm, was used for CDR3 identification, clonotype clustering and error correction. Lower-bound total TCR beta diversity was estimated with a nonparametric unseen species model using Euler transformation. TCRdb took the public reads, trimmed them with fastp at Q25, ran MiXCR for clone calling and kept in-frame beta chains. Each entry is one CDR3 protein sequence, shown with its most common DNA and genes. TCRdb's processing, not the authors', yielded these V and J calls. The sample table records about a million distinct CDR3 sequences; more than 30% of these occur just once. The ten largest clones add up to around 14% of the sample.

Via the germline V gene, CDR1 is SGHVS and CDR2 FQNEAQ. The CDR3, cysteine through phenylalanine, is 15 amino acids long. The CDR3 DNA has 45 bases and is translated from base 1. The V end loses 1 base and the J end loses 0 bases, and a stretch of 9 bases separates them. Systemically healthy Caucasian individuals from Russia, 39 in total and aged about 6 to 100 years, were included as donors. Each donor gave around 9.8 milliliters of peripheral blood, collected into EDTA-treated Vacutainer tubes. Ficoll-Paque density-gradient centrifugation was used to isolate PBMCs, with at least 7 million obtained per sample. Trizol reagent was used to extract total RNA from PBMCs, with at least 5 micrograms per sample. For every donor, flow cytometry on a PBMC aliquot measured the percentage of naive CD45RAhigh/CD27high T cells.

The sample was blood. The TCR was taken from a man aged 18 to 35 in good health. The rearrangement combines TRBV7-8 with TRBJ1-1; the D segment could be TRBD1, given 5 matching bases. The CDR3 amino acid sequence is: CASSLVDSLNTEAFF. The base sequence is TGTGCCAGCAGCTTAGTCGACAGTTTGAACACTGAAGCTTTCTTT.